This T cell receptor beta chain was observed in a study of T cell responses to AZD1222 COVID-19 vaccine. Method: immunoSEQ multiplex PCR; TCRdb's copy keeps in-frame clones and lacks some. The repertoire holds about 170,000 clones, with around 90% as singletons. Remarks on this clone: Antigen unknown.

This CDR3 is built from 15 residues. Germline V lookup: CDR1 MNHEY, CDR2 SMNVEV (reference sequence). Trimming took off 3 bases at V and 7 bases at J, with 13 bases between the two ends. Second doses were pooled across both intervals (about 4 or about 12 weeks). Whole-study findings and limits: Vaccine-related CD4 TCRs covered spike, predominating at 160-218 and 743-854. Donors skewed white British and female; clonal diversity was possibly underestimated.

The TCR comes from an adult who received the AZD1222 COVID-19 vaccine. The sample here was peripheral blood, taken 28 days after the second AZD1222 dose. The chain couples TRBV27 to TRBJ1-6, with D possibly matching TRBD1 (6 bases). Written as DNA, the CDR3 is TGTGCCAGCAGTTTCGAGGGGGACCCCAATTCACCCCTCCACTTT. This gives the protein CASSFEGDPNSPLHF.